This T cell receptor beta chain was sequenced during a study of Graves' ophthalmopathy and Graves' hyperthyroidism. This clonotype was counted at least ten times. Amplification of the TCR beta CDR3 regions used RNA transcripts (as template). The workflow started with a first-round RT-PCR run with HTBI primers and then moved on to a second-round multiplex PCR. TCRdb itself ran the multiplex PCR reads through MiXCR, one entry per CDR3 protein. The repertoire holds some 350,000 distinct CDR3 sequences, about 17% seen once, with 2.4% in the top ten. Reliance was placed on clinical symptoms, serum thyroxine, TRAb, thyroid ultrasound and orbital computed tomography for diagnosis. Germline V CDR1 and CDR2: SGHAT, FQNNGV. The CDR3 has 15 residues. V gave up 5 bases and J gave up 4 bases, with 18 bases separating them.

The origin of this receptor is an adult woman with stable Graves' hyperthyroidism. This rearrangement joins TRBV11-2 to TRBJ2-7; D might be TRBD2 (7 bases). Sample: peripheral blood. CDR3 amino acids: CASSTKGGRHYEQYF. The CDR3, as DNA: TGTGCCAGCAGCACCAAGGGGGGGCGCCATTACGAGCAGTACTTC.